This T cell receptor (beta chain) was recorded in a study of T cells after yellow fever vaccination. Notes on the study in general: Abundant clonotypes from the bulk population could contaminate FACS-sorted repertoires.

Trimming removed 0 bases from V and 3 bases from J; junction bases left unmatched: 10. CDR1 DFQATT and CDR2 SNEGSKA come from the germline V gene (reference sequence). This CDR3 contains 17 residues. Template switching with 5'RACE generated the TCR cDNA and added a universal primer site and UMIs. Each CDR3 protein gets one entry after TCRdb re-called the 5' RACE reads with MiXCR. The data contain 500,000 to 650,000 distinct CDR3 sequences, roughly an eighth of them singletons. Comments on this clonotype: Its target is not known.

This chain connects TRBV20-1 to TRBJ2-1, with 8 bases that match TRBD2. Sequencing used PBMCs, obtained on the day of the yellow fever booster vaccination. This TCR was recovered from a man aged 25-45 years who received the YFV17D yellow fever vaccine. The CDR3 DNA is TGCAGTGCTAGAGACTCTAGCGGGTTGCAACACTACAATGAGCAGTTCTTC. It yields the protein CSARDSSGLQHYNEQFF.